The present TCR beta chain was sequenced within a study of blood T cell repertoires in COVID-19. Enrolled through a virtual design, the participants were between 18 and 89 years of age and came from approximately 25 US areas. Libraries were prepared by immunoSEQ multiplex PCR; TCRdb keeps only in-frame clonotypes and omits some of them. The sample has about 190,000 clones; roughly nine tenths are singletons. The germline gives CDR1 SNHLY, CDR2 FYNNEI. The CDR3 runs to 15 residues. V lost 4 bases and J lost 7, with 20 bases in between. Input material: PBMCs or T cells enriched from blood (not recorded which). V is TRBV2 and J is TRBJ2-7; TRBD2 is a possible D gene (5 bases). This receptor was obtained from a woman aged 40 to 50 in a cohort exposed to, infected with or recovered from COVID-19 (not recorded which). The DNA for the CDR3 is TGTGCCAGCAGTGGAGTCGAGGGAGAGTTCGGGGAGCAGTACTTC. It encodes CASSGVEGEFGEQYF.